The clone carrying this T cell receptor (beta chain) was detected many times. What it binds is unknown. The data derive from a study of regulatory T cells in long-lasting Graves disease. Findings of the study overall: The sample size was small, and this may have reduced accuracy.

Time point given: newly diagnosed GD, antithyroid drugs for less than 3 months. The TCR library was made from RNA that had been extracted from PBMCs in TRIzol. In germline, CDR1 is MNHGY, CDR2 SVAAGI. This CDR3 is 14 amino acids long. V lost 4 bases and J lost 7; bases outside the gene matches: 3. Construction of the TCR beta libraries employed iRepertoire HTBI primers in conjunction with Arm-PCR of CDR3 regions. TCRdb analysed the multiplex PCR reads with MiXCR anew, one entry per CDR3 protein. The sample lists 250,000 or so distinct CDR3 sequences, 20% to 25% occurring once. This TCR was recovered from a female donor with Graves disease. The sequencing used peripheral blood mononuclear cells (PBMCs), collected at new diagnosis, from a patient treated with antithyroid drugs. The chain is built from TRBV6-9 and TRBJ1-4; 10 nucleotides line up with TRBD1. The CDR3 loop reads CASSFGDRGEKLFF. In DNA form, the CDR3 reads TGTGCCAGCAGTTTTGGGGACAGGGGTGAAAAACTGTTTTTT.